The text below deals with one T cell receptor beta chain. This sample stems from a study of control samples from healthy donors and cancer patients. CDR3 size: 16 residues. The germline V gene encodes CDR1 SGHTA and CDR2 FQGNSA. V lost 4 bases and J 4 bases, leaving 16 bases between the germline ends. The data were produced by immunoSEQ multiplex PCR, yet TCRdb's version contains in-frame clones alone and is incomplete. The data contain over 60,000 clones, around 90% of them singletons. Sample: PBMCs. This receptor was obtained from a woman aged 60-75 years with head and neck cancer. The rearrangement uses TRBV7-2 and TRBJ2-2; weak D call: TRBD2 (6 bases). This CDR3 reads CASSSNRASVTGELFF. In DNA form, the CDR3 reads TGTGCCAGCAGCTCAAATCGAGCTAGCGTCACCGGGGAGCTGTTTTTT.